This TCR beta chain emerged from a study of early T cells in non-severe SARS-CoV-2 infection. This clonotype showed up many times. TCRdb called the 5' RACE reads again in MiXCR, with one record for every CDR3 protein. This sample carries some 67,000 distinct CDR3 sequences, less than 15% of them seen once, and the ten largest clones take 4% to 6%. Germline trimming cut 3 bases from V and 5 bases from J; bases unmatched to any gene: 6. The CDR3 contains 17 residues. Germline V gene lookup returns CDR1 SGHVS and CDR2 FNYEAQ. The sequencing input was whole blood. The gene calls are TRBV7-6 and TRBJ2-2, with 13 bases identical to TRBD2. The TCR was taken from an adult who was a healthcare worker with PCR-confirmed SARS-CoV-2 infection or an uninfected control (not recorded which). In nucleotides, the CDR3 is TGTGCCAGCAGCTTTACGGGACTAGCGGGAAAGACCGGGGAGCTGTTTTTT. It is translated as CASSFTGLAGKTGELFF. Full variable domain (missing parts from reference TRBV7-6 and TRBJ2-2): GAGVSQSPRYKVTKRGQDVALRCDPISGHVSLYWYRQALGQGPEFLTYFNYEAQQDKSGLPNDRFSAERPEGSISTLTIQRTEQRDSAMYRCASSFTGLAGKTGELFFGEGSRLTVL.